Below, one TCR beta chain is given with its context. This sample was included in a study of blood T cell repertoires in COVID-19. Study at large: Both acute and convalescent COVID-19 samples were obtained from the United States, Italy and Spain.

Trimming pared 5 bases from V and 6 bases from J, leaving 14 bases between. The CDR3 contains 14 residues. Germline CDR1 is LNHDA and CDR2 is SQIVND (reference sequence). Original processing methods: Amplification of reference gene primers provided the estimated nucleated cell counts. Measured with immunoSEQ multiplex PCR; TCRdb has only the in-frame clones, and not every one. Clone size and V and J calls were adopted from that table, with D and trimming inferred from the DNA. Among 55,000 to 70,000 clones listed, more than 75% were seen once. V usage is TRBV19 and J usage is TRBJ1-5; D uncertain. Sequencing used peripheral blood. The sequence came from a man between 60 and 75 years old with active or convalescent COVID-19. In DNA form, the CDR3 reads TGTGCCAGTAGTGAGGAGGGTTGGGGTCAGCCCCAGCATTTT. It codes for CASSEEGWGQPQHF.